The rows below give T cell receptor beta chains drawn from one sample of a study of T cells in tuberculosis. Assay: immunoSEQ multiplex PCR; the TCRdb copy retains only in-frame clones and omits some. The sample has 35,000 to 50,000 clones, around 94% seen once. The sample consisted of PBMCs. The origin of the receptors is a donor aged 10 to 29 with latent tuberculosis or without tuberculosis infection. Some clones in this sample may be carry-over from other donors' samples. CDR3s include the opening cysteine and the closing phenylalanine or tryptophan. The order of the fields is V gene, J gene, D gene, CDR3 protein, CDR3 DNA. A D gene is named only where the DNA matches it firmly.

>TRBV9|TRBJ2-7|TRBD1
CASSVTGTGDEQYF
TGTGCCAGCAGCGTCACCGGGACAGGGGACGAGCAGTACTTC
>TRBV19|TRBJ2-2|TRBD1
CASSMGDSPSNTGELFF
TGTGCCAGTAGTATGGGGGACAGCCCGTCGAACACCGGGGAGCTGTTTTTT
>TRBV5-4|TRBJ1-2|TRBD1
CASSPETGFVYGYTF
TGTGCCAGCAGCCCGGAGACAGGGTTCGTCTATGGCTACACCTTC
>TRBV30|TRBJ1-3|NA
CAWNSEASSGNTIYF
TGTGCCTGGAATTCTGAGGCGAGCTCTGGAAACACCATATATTTT
>TRBV2|TRBJ2-2|TRBD1
CASSESTGGQRTGELFF
TGTGCCAGCAGTGAATCGACAGGGGGCCAACGGACCGGGGAGCTGTTTTTT
>TRBV19|TRBJ1-5|TRBD1
CASSSLGQGSQPQHF
TGTGCCAGTAGTTCCCTAGGACAGGGAAGTCAGCCCCAGCATTTT
>TRBV29-1|TRBJ2-7|TRBD2
CSVGVAGGPNEQYF
TGCAGCGTTGGTGTAGCGGGAGGGCCGAACGAGCAGTACTTC
>TRBV5-1|TRBJ2-3|NA
CASSSWSASVGTDTQYF
TGCGCCAGCAGCTCATGGTCGGCTAGCGTCGGTACAGATACGCAGTATTTT
>TRBV6-1|TRBJ2-7|TRBD1
CAVITGTAYEQYF
TGTGCCGTAATTACCGGGACAGCCTACGAGCAGTACTTC
>TRBV7-6|TRBJ1-5|NA
CASSLFRGNQPQHF
TGTGCCAGCAGCTTATTTAGGGGGAATCAGCCCCAGCATTTT
>TRBV28|TRBJ2-7|TRBD1
CASRGTGGFQYF
TGTGCCAGCAGAGGGACAGGGGGCTTCCAATACTTC
>TRBV7-9|TRBJ2-7|TRBD2
CASSLGLAGESSYEQYF
TGTGCCAGCAGCTTGGGACTAGCGGGAGAAAGCTCCTACGAGCAGTACTTC
>TRBV28|TRBJ2-1|TRBD2
CASRSPGGYNEQFF
TGTGCCAGCAGGTCACCGGGGGGTTACAATGAGCAGTTCTTC
>TRBV4-2|TRBJ1-2|TRBD1
CASSPGQGINYGYTF
TGTGCCAGCAGCCCGGGACAGGGTATCAACTATGGCTACACCTTC
>TRBV19|TRBJ1-5|NA
CASSLDRLQPQHF
TGTGCCAGTAGTCTAGACAGGCTCCAGCCCCAGCATTTT
>TRBV2|TRBJ1-5|NA
CASSELGGNQPQHF
TGTGCCAGCAGTGAATTGGGGGGGAATCAGCCCCAGCATTTT
>TRBV29-1|TRBJ1-2|NA
CSVEIVSAYGYTF
TGCAGCGTTGAAATCGTCAGTGCCTATGGCTACACCTTC
>TRBV7-8|TRBJ1-3|TRBD1
CASSLAGQGNTIYF
TGTGCCAGCAGCTTAGCGGGACAGGGAAACACCATATATTTT
>TRBV28|TRBJ2-2|TRBD2
CASSESFLAGYTNTGELFF
TGTGCCAGCAGCGAGTCGTTCCTAGCGGGGTATACGAACACCGGGGAGCTGTTTTTT
>TRBV9|TRBJ2-3|NA
CASTPRLGTDTQYF
TGTGCCAGCACCCCCCGGCTCGGGACAGATACGCAGTATTTT
>TRBV7-9|TRBJ2-7|NA
CASSQIYEQYF
TGTGCCAGCAGCCAAATCTACGAGCAGTACTTC
>TRBV28|TRBJ2-7|TRBD1
CASSLEDRDGEQYF
TGTGCCAGCAGTTTAGAGGACAGGGACGGCGAGCAGTACTTC
>TRBV9|TRBJ2-7|TRBD1
CASSVSGGMYEQYF
TGTGCCAGCAGCGTGTCAGGGGGCATGTACGAGCAGTACTTC
>TRBV6-4|TRBJ2-2|TRBD1
CASSESGQGDTGELFF
TGTGCCAGCAGTGAATCAGGACAGGGGGACACCGGGGAGCTGTTTTTT
>TRBV30|TRBJ2-2|TRBD2
CAWSVGTSNTGELFF
TGTGCCTGGAGTGTAGGGACTAGCAACACCGGGGAGCTGTTTTTT
>TRBV29-1|TRBJ2-1|TRBD2
CSVERREEDEQFF
TGCAGCGTTGAACGGCGGGAGGAAGATGAGCAGTTCTTC
>TRBV6-5|TRBJ2-1|NA
CASSYGSSYNEQFF
TGTGCCAGCAGTTACGGTAGCTCCTACAATGAGCAGTTCTTC
>TRBV19|TRBJ2-7|TRBD2
CASSIEAGEFYEQYF
TGTGCCAGTAGTATAGAGGCGGGAGAATTCTACGAGCAGTACTTC
>TRBV28|TRBJ1-5|TRBD1
CGTAHSNQPQHF
TGCGGGACAGCTCATAGCAATCAGCCCCAGCATTTT
>TRBV5-1|TRBJ2-1|NA
CASSPQDNQFYNEQFF
TGCGCCAGCAGCCCCCAGGACAACCAATTTTACAATGAGCAGTTCTTC
>TRBV9|TRBJ2-7|TRBD1
CASSPRQGAVYEQYF
TGTGCCAGCAGCCCAAGACAGGGGGCAGTCTACGAGCAGTACTTC
>TRBV7-2|TRBJ2-2|TRBD1
CASSLGQGYTGELFF
TGTGCCAGCAGCTTAGGACAGGGGTATACCGGGGAGCTGTTTTTT
>TRBV5-5|TRBJ1-4|NA
CASSFGQSTNEKLFF
TGTGCCAGCAGCTTCGGACAGTCAACTAATGAAAAACTGTTTTTT
>TRBV5-4|TRBJ1-1|TRBD1
CAYYGAGGLRGTEAFF
TGTGCCTATTACGGGGCAGGGGGTCTTCGGGGCACTGAAGCTTTCTTT
>TRBV6-6|TRBJ2-7|TRBD2
CASSPTGLASYEQYF
TGTGCCAGCAGCCCCACCGGACTAGCGAGCTACGAGCAGTACTTC
>TRBV12-1|TRBJ1-2|NA
CASMTTAGPLCGYTF
TGTGCCAGCATGACAACGGCGGGGCCTCTATGTGGCTACACCTTC
>TRBV5-1|TRBJ1-2|TRBD1
CASSLDGQGLEGYTF
TGCGCCAGCAGCCTCGACGGACAGGGCTTGGAAGGCTACACCTTC
>TRBV19|TRBJ1-1|TRBD1
CASDRQGARSTEAFF
TGTGCCAGTGATCGACAGGGGGCAAGAAGTACTGAAGCTTTCTTT
>TRBV27|TRBJ2-1|TRBD2
CASSLLAGWNEQFF
TGTGCCAGCAGTTTACTAGCGGGATGGAATGAGCAGTTCTTC